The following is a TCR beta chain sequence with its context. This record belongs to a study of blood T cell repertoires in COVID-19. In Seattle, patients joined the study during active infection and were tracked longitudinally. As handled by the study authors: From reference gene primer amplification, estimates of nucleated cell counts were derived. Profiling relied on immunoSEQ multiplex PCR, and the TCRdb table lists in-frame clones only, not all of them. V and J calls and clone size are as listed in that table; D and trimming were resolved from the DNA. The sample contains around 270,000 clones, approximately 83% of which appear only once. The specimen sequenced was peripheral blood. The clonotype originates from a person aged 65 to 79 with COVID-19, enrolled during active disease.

The CDR3 sequence is CASSSSGTDTQYF. The DNA of the CDR3 is TGTGCCAGCAGCTCCTCAGGCACAGATACGCAGTATTTT. The chain combines TRBV5-4 with TRBJ2-3; no firm D call. Trimming stripped 3 bases from V and 1 base from J, with 6 bases between. The CDR3 contains 13 residues. Germline CDR1 is SGHNT and CDR2 is YYREEE (reference sequence).